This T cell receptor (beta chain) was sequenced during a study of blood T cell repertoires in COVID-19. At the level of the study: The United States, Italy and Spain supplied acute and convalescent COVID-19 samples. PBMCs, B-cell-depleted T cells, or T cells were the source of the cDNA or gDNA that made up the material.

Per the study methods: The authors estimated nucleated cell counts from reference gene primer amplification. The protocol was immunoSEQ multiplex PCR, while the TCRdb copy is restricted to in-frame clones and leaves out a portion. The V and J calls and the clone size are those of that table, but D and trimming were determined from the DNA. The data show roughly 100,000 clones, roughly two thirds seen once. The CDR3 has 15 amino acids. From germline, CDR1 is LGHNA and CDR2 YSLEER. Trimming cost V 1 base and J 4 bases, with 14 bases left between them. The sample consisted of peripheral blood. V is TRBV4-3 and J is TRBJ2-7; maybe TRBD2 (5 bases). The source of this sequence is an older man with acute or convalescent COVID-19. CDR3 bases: TGCGCCAGCAGCCAAGCTTTCCAGAGAGGGTACGAGCAGTACTTC. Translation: CASSQAFQRGYEQYF.